This T cell receptor (beta chain) derives from a study of tumor-infiltrating lymphocytes in localized non-small cell lung cancer. Study findings and constraints: Not all patients were TCR sequenced, owing to tissue quantity. Immunotypes IM1 and IM2 had similar TCR-derived T-cell fractions.

A word on this clone: Its antigen remains unknown.

Germline assignment: CDR1 SGHTA and CDR2 FQGNSA. This CDR3 comprises 16 residues. V shed 3 bases and J shed 5 bases, with 19 bases lying between them. Assay: immunoSEQ multiplex PCR; the TCRdb copy retains only in-frame clones and omits some. This sample has 15,000 or so clones; 70% to 90% occur once, and the top ten carry approximately 3.5%. The receptor comes from a human donor with non-small cell lung cancer. V and J are TRBV7-2 and TRBJ2-5; TRBD2 might be the D (5 bases). Sequencing was carried out using uninvolved lung tissue not adjacent to the tumor. CDR3 amino acids: CASSLGNSGWKETQYF. CDR3 bases: TGTGCCAGCAGCTTGGGGAACTCGGGGTGGAAGGAGACCCAGTACTTC.